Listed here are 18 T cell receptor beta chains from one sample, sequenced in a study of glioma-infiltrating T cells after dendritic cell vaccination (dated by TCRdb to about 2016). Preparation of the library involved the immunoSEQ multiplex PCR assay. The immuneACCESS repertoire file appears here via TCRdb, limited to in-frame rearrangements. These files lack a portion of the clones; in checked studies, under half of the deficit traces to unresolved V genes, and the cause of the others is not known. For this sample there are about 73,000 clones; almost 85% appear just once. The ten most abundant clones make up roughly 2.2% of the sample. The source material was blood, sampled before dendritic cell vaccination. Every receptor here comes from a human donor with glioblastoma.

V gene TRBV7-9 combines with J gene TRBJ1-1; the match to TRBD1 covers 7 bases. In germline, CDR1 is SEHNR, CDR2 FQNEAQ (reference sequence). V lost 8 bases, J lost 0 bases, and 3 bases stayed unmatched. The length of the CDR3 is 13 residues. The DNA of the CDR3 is TGTGCCAGCCGCAGGGGGATGAACACTGAAGCTTTCTTT. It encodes CASRRGMNTEAFF.

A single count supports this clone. This CDR3 is CASIGQDNEKLFF. CDR3 nucleotide sequence: TGTGCCAGCATTGGGCAGGATAATGAAAAACTGTTTTTT. The chain recombines TRBV2 with TRBJ1-4, with D unclear. The CDR3 loop spans 13 amino acids. Trimming pared 7 bases from V and 4 bases from J, leaving 10 bases between. Germline CDR1 SNHLY, CDR2 FYNNEI.

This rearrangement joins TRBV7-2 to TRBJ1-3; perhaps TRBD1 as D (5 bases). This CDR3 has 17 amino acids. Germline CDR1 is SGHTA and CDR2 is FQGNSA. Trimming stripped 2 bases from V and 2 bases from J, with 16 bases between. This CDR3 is CASSLKFRVPAGNTIYF. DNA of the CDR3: TGTGCCAGCAGCTTAAAATTCAGGGTTCCGGCTGGAAACACCATATATTTT.

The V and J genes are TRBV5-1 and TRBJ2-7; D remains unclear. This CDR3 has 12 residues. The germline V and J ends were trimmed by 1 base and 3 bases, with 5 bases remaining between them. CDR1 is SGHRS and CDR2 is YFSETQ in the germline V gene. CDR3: CASSLPSYEQYF. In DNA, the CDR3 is TGCGCCAGCAGCTTGCCGAGCTACGAGCAGTACTTC.

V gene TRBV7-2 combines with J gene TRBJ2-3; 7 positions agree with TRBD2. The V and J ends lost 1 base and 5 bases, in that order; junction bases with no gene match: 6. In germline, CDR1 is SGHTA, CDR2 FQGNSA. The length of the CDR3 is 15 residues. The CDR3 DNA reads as TGTGCCAGCAGCTTAGACCTAGCGGTGCGAGATACGCAGTATTTT. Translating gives CASSLDLAVRDTQYF.

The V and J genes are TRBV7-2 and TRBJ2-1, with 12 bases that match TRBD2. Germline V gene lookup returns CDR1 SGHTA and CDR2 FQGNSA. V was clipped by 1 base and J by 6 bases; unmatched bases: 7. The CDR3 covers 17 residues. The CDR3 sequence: CASSLGGLAGGFNEQFF. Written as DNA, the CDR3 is TGTGCCAGCAGCTTAGGGGGCCTAGCGGGAGGGTTCAATGAGCAGTTCTTC.

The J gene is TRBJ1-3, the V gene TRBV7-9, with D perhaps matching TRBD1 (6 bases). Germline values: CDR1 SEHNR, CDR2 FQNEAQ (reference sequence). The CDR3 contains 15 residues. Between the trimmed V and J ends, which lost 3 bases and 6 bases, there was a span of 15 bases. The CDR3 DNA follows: TGTGCCAGCAGCTTCCTCAGGGGTTCGATAAACACCATATATTTT. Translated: CASSFLRGSINTIYF.

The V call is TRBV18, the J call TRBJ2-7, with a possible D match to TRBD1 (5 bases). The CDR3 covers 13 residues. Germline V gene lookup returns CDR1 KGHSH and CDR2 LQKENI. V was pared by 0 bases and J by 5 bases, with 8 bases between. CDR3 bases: TGTGCCAGCTCACCACCGGCAGGGAACGAGCAGTACTTC. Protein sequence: CASSPPAGNEQYF. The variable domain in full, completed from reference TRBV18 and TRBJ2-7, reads NAGVMQNPRHLVRRRGQEARLRCSPMKGHSHVYWYRQLPEEGLKFMVYLQKENIIDESGMPKERFSAEFPKEGPSILRIQQVVRGDSAAYFCASSPPAGNEQYFGPGTRLTVT.

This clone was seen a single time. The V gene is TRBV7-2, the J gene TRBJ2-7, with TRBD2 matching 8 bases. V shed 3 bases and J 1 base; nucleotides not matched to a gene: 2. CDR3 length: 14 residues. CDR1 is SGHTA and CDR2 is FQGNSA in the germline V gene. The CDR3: CASSFAGGSYEQYF. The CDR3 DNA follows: TGTGCCAGCAGCTTTGCGGGGGGTTCCTACGAGCAGTACTTC.

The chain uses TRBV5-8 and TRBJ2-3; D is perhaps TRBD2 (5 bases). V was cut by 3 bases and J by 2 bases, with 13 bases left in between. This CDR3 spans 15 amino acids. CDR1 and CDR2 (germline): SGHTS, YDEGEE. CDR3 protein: CASSSSTGITDTQYF. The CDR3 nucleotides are TGTGCCAGCAGCTCCTCGACGGGGATCACAGATACGCAGTATTTT.

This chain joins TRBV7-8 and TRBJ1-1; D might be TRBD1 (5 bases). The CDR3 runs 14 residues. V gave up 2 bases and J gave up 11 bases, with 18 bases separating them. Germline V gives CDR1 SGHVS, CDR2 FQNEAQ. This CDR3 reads CASSLYRDSGRAFF. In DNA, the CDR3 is TGTGCCAGCAGCTTATACCGGGACTCCGGAAGGGCTTTCTTT.

CDR3 protein: CASLEEGSRPQHF. DNA for the CDR3: TGTGCCAGCCTTGAGGAGGGTTCTCGACCCCAGCATTTT. The gene calls are TRBV2 and TRBJ1-5; no clear D gene. This CDR3 has 13 amino acids. CDR1 is SNHLY and CDR2 is FYNNEI in the germline V gene. Trimming took 8 bases from V and 10 from J, leaving 18 bases between them.

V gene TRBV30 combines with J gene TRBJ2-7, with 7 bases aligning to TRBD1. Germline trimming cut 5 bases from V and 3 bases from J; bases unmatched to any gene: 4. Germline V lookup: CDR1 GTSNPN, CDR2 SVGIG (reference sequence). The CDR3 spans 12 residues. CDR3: CAWGDSSYEQYV. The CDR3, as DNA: TGTGCCTGGGGGGACAGTAGCTACGAGCAGTACGTC.

The CDR3 reads CATSQGGGYTF. CDR3 coding DNA: TGTGCCACGTCACAGGGTGGAGGCTACACCTTC. This chain links TRBV5-6 with TRBJ1-2; tentative D call: TRBD1 (6 bases). The CDR3 loop spans 11 amino acids. V gave up 9 bases and J gave up 8 bases, with 14 bases separating them. Looked up from germline, CDR1 is SGHDT and CDR2 is YYEEEE. The complete variable domain, with remaining parts taken from reference TRBV5-6 and TRBJ1-2, reads DAGVTQSPTHLIKTRGQQVTLRCSPKSGHDTVSWYQQALGQGPQFIFQYYEEEERQRGNFPDRFSGHQFPNYSSELNVNALLLGDSALYLCATSQGGGYTFGSGTRLTVV.

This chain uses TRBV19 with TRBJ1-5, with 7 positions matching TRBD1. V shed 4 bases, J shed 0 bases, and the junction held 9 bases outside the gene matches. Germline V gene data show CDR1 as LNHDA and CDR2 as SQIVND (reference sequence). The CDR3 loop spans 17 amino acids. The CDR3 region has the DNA TGTGCCAGTAGTACACAGGGGACCCAATATAGCAATCAGCCCCAGCATTTT. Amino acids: CASSTQGTQYSNQPQHF.

CDR3 loop: CASSRSDGAMNTEAFF. The CDR3 bases are TGTGCCAGCTCGCGCTCCGACGGAGCGATGAACACTGAAGCTTTCTTT. This chain uses TRBV18 with TRBJ1-1; D remains ambiguous. With 6 bases removed from V and 0 bases from J, the gap between germline ends came to 17 bases. CDR3 size: 16 residues. The germline V gene encodes CDR1 KGHSH and CDR2 LQKENI.

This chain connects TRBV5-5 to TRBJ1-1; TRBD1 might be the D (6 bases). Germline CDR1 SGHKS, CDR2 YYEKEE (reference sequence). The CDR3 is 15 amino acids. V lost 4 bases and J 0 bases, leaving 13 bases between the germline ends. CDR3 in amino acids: CASSRPPGVNTEAFF. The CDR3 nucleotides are TGTGCCAGCAGCCGCCCCCCAGGGGTGAACACTGAAGCTTTCTTT.

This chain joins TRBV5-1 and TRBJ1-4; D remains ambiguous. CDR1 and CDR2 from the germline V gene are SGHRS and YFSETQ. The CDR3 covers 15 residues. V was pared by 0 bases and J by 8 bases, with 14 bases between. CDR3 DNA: TGCGCCAGCAGCTTGGCGCGGGGTTCTGAGGAAAAACTGTTTTTT. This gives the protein CASSLARGSEEKLFF. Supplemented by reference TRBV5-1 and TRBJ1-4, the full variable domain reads KAGVTQTPRYLIKTRGQQVTLSCSPISGHRSVSWYQQTPGQGLQFLFEYFSETQRNKGNFPGRFSGRQFSNSRSEMNVSTLELGDSALYLCASSLARGSEEKLFFGSGTQLSVL.